The clone carrying this TCR beta chain was counted a few times. Using RNA transcripts as the source, TCR beta CDR3 regions were amplified. When the TCR CDR3 underwent first-round RT-PCR, the HTBI primer set was used. TCRdb re-analysed the multiplex PCR reads in MiXCR, keeping a single row per CDR3 protein. The sample has 500,000 to 750,000 distinct CDR3 sequences, approximately 15% seen once. These data originate in a study of T cells in Graves' hyperthyroidism and ophthalmopathy. Trimming cost V 2 bases and J 4 bases, with 14 bases left between them. There are 15 residues in the CDR3. Looked up from germline, CDR1 is DFQATT and CDR2 is SNEGSKA (reference sequence).

This chain links TRBV20-1 with TRBJ2-2; D is ambiguous. This receptor was identified in a woman aged 25 to 39 with Graves' hyperthyroidism. Source material: blood. The CDR3 nucleotides read TGCAGTGCTAGAAGGACCCGGCTTGGCACCGGGGAGCTGTTTTTT. It yields the protein CSARRTRLGTGELFF.